This TCR beta chain was recovered during a study of regulatory T cells in long-lasting Graves disease. Described time point: newly diagnosed GD, antithyroid drugs for less than 3 months. Preparation of the TCR library used RNA extracted from PBMCs. CDR1 and CDR2 from the germline V gene are SGHNT and YYREEE (reference sequence). CDR3 length equals 16 residues. The germline V and J ends were trimmed by 2 bases and 6 bases, with 17 bases remaining between them. Investigators prepared the TCR beta libraries by applying iRepertoire HTBI primers and Arm-PCR of CDR3 regions. TCRdb reanalysed the multiplex PCR reads using MiXCR and keeps one entry per CDR3 protein. The sample has approximately 490,000 distinct CDR3 sequences, 16% seen once. In addition, the sample was reused for a study of T cells in Graves' hyperthyroidism and ophthalmopathy.

The material was peripheral blood mononuclear cells (PBMCs), obtained at new diagnosis, from a patient treated with antithyroid drugs. The rearrangement uses TRBV5-4 and TRBJ2-2; the D gene is possibly TRBD1 (7 bases). The receptor's source is a man aged 40-55 years with Graves disease. In DNA form, the CDR3 reads TGTGCCAGCAGCTTTGGTGGAGGGGGCGTCGCCGGGGAGCTGTTTTTT. Its protein product is CASSFGGGGVAGELFF.